The next 29 T cell receptor beta chains were all read from a single sample in a study of molecular identifiers for immune sequencing clone quantification. TCRdb used MiXCR to reprocess the PCR reads, holding one entry per CDR3 protein. Of 60,000 to 70,000 distinct CDR3 sequences in the sample, approximately 18% are singletons; the top ten hold about 1.3%. Input material: naive CD8+ T cells from blood, with Jurkat cell RNA spiked in. Subset reported: FACS-sorted CD8+CD4-CCR7+CD45RA+ naive T cells. The receptors here all came from a human donor in good health. Some libraries in this study had Jurkat cell RNA spiked in.

This clonotype was observed a few times. Germline is not matched at one junction end, which may reflect a read error. The chain recombines TRBV29-1 with TRBJ2-1, with D possibly TRBD2 on 5 matching bases. The V gene's germline CDR1 is SQVTM and CDR2 ANQGSEA. There are 11 residues in the CDR3. The CDR3, as DNA: TGTAGCGTTGTCAACTACAATGAGCAGTTCTTC. Its translation is CSVVNYNEQFF.

The V and J genes are TRBV20-1 and TRBJ2-7; TRBD2 matches at 8 bases. Germline CDR1 and CDR2: DFQATT and SNEGSKA (reference sequence). This CDR3 comprises 18 residues. J lost 1 base, V lost 5 bases, and 19 bases had no gene match. CDR3: CSAQYPEPLADHSYEQYF. The DNA for the CDR3 is TGCAGTGCTCAATACCCCGAGCCACTAGCGGATCATTCCTACGAGCAGTACTTC.

This clonotype was seen many times. This chain joins TRBV27 and TRBJ2-2; 7 bases are a match to TRBD2. CDR1 MNHEY and CDR2 SMNVEV come from the germline V gene (reference sequence). The length of the CDR3 is 16 residues. The trim removed 5 bases at V and 1 base at J, leaving 7 bases unmatched. The CDR3 nucleotides read TGTGCCAGCAGTCCCTTGGCGGGAGTGAACACCGGGGAGCTGTTTTTT. This encodes CASSPLAGVNTGELFF.

This clonotype appeared many times. J is TRBJ1-1 and V is TRBV11-2, with 7 bases that match TRBD1. Trimming cost V 3 bases and J 5 bases; bases outside gene matches: 3. Germline V CDR1 and CDR2: SGHAT, FQNNGV. The CDR3 extends over 13 amino acids. In DNA, the CDR3 is TGTGCCAGCAGCTTTAACAGGGGTACTGAAGCTTTCTTT. This gives the protein CASSFNRGTEAFF.

On this clonotype itself: Being one base from a much bigger clone, this may be a read error. The rearrangement links TRBV27 to TRBJ1-2; D is undetermined. Germline V gene data show CDR1 as MNHEY and CDR2 as SMNVEV (reference sequence). CDR3 length: 13 amino acids. CDR3: CASSLGTNHGYTF. DNA for the CDR3: TGTGCCAGCAGTTTGGGCACTAACCATGGCTACACCTTC.

This clonotype was counted only a few times. J is TRBJ1-2 and V is TRBV6-2 or TRBV6-3; 9 bases line up with TRBD1. CDR3 length: 14 residues. V trimming: 6 bases; J trimming: 4 bases; junction bases outside the gene matches: 6. CDR1 and CDR2 (germline): MNHEY, SVGEGT. The CDR3: CASSRTGAGYGYTF. The CDR3 coding sequence is TGTGCCAGCAGCCGGACAGGGGCCGGCTATGGCTACACCTTC.

This clonotype has more than one count but fewer than ten. V is TRBV11-2 and J is TRBJ2-7; no firm D call. Between the trimmed V and J ends, which lost 0 bases and 4 bases, there was a span of 4 bases. Germline-derived CDR1 and CDR2 are SGHAT and FQNNGV. The CDR3 loop spans 12 amino acids. As DNA, the CDR3 is TGTGCCAGCAGCTTAGAGGAGTACGAGCAGTACTTC. This sequence encodes CASSLEEYEQYF.

At least ten counts were recorded for this clonotype. V is TRBV29-1 and J is TRBJ2-7; TRBD1 matches 10 bases. CDR3 size: 14 residues. Trimming at V came to 6 bases and at J to 4 bases, leaving 9 bases not matched to a gene. Germline V gene lookup returns CDR1 SQVTM and CDR2 ANQGSEA. The CDR3 region has the DNA TGCAGCGTCGATCCGGGACAGGGGAGTTACGAGCAGTACTTC. Translation: CSVDPGQGSYEQYF.

This clonotype has ten or more counts. The CDR3 coding sequence is TGCAGCGTTGCGGGGGGACAGGAGGCATATGGCTACACCTTC. Protein sequence: CSVAGGQEAYGYTF. The chain carries TRBV29-1 and TRBJ1-2, with 8 bases identical to TRBD1. The trim removed 4 bases at V and 5 bases at J, leaving 9 bases unmatched. The CDR3 contains 14 residues. The germline CDR1 and CDR2 sequences are SQVTM and ANQGSEA.

In this sample, this clonotype turned up many times. V usage is TRBV27 and J usage is TRBJ2-3, with D perhaps TRBD2 (6 bases). Per the germline V gene, CDR1 is MNHEY and CDR2 is SMNVEV (reference sequence). Trimming shortened V by 8 bases and J by 3 bases, and 27 bases separated the two germline ends. The CDR3 extends over 18 amino acids. CDR3 sequence reads: CASGSQAWDLRITDTQYF. As DNA, the CDR3 is TGTGCCAGCGGATCTCAAGCCTGGGACTTAAGAATTACAGATACGCAGTATTTT.

This clonotype was detected a few times. The chain uses TRBV14 and TRBJ2-2; D not certain. The V gene's germline CDR1 is SGHDN and CDR2 FVKESK. The CDR3 runs to 15 residues. V lost 4 bases to trimming and J lost 3 bases, with 12 bases between them. The CDR3 spells CASSPYTEYTGELFF. CDR3 nucleotide sequence: TGTGCCAGCAGCCCATATACGGAGTACACCGGGGAGCTGTTTTTT.

This clonotype was seen many times. This chain connects TRBV20-1 to TRBJ2-3; possible D gene TRBD2, 5 bases. The CDR3 has 17 amino acids. Trimming cost V 0 bases and J 2 bases, with 18 bases left between them. Germline CDR1 DFQATT, CDR2 SNEGSKA (reference sequence). The CDR3 DNA follows: TGCAGTGCTAGAGATTTTTCTGGGGAGAAACCCACAGATACGCAGTATTTT. Residues: CSARDFSGEKPTDTQYF.

This clonotype was seen ten or more times. This rearrangement joins TRBV28 to TRBJ2-3; D might be TRBD2 (5 bases). The CDR3 extends over 13 amino acids. Deletions cut 4 bases from V and 5 bases from J, with 10 bases between. Germline CDR1 is MDHEN and CDR2 is SYDVKM. The CDR3 region is CASSSEGEDTQYF. CDR3 bases: TGTGCCAGCAGTTCTGAGGGCGAAGATACGCAGTATTTT.

This clonotype was counted at least ten times. The V and J genes are TRBV15 and TRBJ1-5, with D possibly being TRBD1 (5 bases). V lost 4 bases and J 9 bases, leaving 16 bases between the germline ends. The CDR3 sequence is 14 residues long. Looked up from germline, CDR1 is LNHNV and CDR2 is YYDKDF (reference sequence). The CDR3 DNA reads TGTGCCACCAGCACAGAGCTCTCCGGGGGGCCCCAGCATTTT. Protein: CATSTELSGGPQHF.

The CDR3: CASSYSTLPGGGGKNIQYF. CDR3 DNA: TGTGCCAGCAGTTACTCGACACTACCAGGGGGGGGGGGCAAAAACATTCAGTACTTC. The chain couples TRBV6-6 to TRBJ2-4; either TRBD1 or TRBD2 may supply D (7 bases each). CDR1 MNHNY and CDR2 SVGAGI come from the germline V gene (reference sequence). The CDR3 spans 19 residues. V was pared by 0 bases and J by 3 bases, with 21 bases between.

This clonotype was seen ten or more times. The J gene is TRBJ2-1, the V gene TRBV11-2; D may be TRBD1 (5 bases). From germline, CDR1 is SGHAT and CDR2 FQNNGV. Trimming took off 5 bases at V and 5 bases at J, with 16 bases between the two ends. CDR3 length: 15 amino acids. The DNA of the CDR3 is TGTGCCAGCAGCCCCCGGCCGGACATTCACAATGAGCAGTTCTTC. Translating it yields CASSPRPDIHNEQFF.

This clonotype was seen at least ten times. This chain uses TRBV7-9 with TRBJ2-7; 12 bases match TRBD1. With 4 bases clipped from V and 3 bases from J, the junction kept 4 bases outside the gene matches. The CDR3 has 15 amino acids. The germline gives CDR1 SEHNR, CDR2 FQNEAQ (reference sequence). In DNA form, the CDR3 reads TGTGCCAGCAGCTACTGGGACAGGGGGCTCTACGAGCAGTACTTC. Amino acid sequence: CASSYWDRGLYEQYF.

The rearrangement joins TRBV6-2 or TRBV6-3 to TRBJ2-3; D is ambiguous. V lost 2 bases and J 1 base, leaving 7 bases between the germline ends. Germline V gives CDR1 MNHEY, CDR2 SVGEGT. The CDR3 contains 14 residues. CDR3 DNA: TGTGCCAGCAGTTACCTATCCGGCACAGATACGCAGTATTTT. Translating it yields CASSYLSGTDTQYF.

This clonotype was recorded at least ten times. The V gene is TRBV24-1, the J gene TRBJ2-1; tentative D call: TRBD2 (5 bases). There are 16 residues in the CDR3. Per the germline V gene, CDR1 is KGHDR and CDR2 is SFDVKD. Trimming removed 0 bases at V and 0 bases at J, with 8 bases between. CDR3 DNA sequence: TGTGCCACCAGTGATTTGCGAGCGGTCTCCTACAATGAGCAGTTCTTC. Amino acid sequence: CATSDLRAVSYNEQFF.

The V gene is TRBV6-2 or TRBV6-3, the J gene TRBJ2-2, with 11 bases lining up with TRBD2. The J segment lost 4 bases and the V segment lost 6 bases, leaving 7 bases of the junction unmatched. The CDR3 consists of 16 residues. Per germline, CDR1 MNHEY and CDR2 SVGEGT. The DNA of the CDR3 is TGTGCCAGCAGGGAAGTAGCGGGAGGGACCACCGGGGAGCTGTTTTTT. The encoded protein is CASREVAGGTTGELFF.

This clonotype has ten or more counts. V gene TRBV20-1 combines with J gene TRBJ2-3, with 10 bases that match TRBD2. The V gene's germline CDR1 is DFQATT and CDR2 SNEGSKA (reference sequence). V was pared by 6 bases and J by 14 bases, with 11 bases of the junction left unmatched. The CDR3 length is 12 residues. This CDR3 is CSAQPGLATPYF. CDR3 in DNA: TGCAGTGCACAGCCGGGACTAGCGACCCCGTATTTT.

The CDR3 nucleotides read TGTGCCAGTAGTATCGGACAGGGACGGCGCGGCTACACCTTC. It translates to CASSIGQGRRGYTF. The chain employs TRBV19 and TRBJ1-2; TRBD1 aligns across 8 bases. The junction had 8 bases not matched to a gene; V was cut back by 3 bases and J by 8 bases. In germline, CDR1 is LNHDA, CDR2 SQIVND (reference sequence). The CDR3 has 14 residues.

On this clonotype itself: A read error may explain this, as a much larger clone is one base away. The chain carries TRBV7-9 and TRBJ2-3, with D maybe TRBD2 (7 bases). The V end was cut by 8 bases, the J end by 4 bases, with 13 bases between. Germline values: CDR1 SEHNR, CDR2 FQNEAQ (reference sequence). The CDR3 is made up of 13 amino acids. The CDR3 sequence: CASHSGGADTQYF. The CDR3 nucleotides read TGTGCCAGCCATTCGGGGGGCGCAGATACGCAGTATTTT.

This clonotype was counted many times. This chain links TRBV7-2 with TRBJ2-1; D not resolved. Germline V gives CDR1 SGHTA, CDR2 FQGNSA. V was trimmed by 5 bases and J by 2 bases, leaving 16 bases between them. There are 16 residues in the CDR3. Written as DNA, the CDR3 is TGTGCCAGCAGCGTCCGGCCAAATCGACCCTACAATGAGCAGTTCTTC. It codes for CASSVRPNRPYNEQFF.

This chain links TRBV7-8 with TRBJ2-1; 12 positions agree with TRBD2. This CDR3 contains 17 residues. Losses at the gene ends were 10 bases for V and 0 bases for J; bases not matched to a gene: 10. Germline V gene data show CDR1 as SGHVS and CDR2 as FQNEAQ. The CDR3 loop reads CATYWPSGRGSYNEQFF. CDR3 in DNA: TGTGCCACCTACTGGCCTAGCGGGAGGGGCTCCTACAATGAGCAGTTCTTC.

The sample holds many counts of this clonotype. The chain joins TRBV27 to TRBJ2-1, with TRBD2 matching over 8 bases. The V and J ends lost 9 bases and 7 bases, in that order; junction bases with no gene match: 8. This CDR3 has 13 residues. Germline-derived CDR1 and CDR2 are MNHEY and SMNVEV (reference sequence). The CDR3 sequence is CASSSGSSNEQFF. CDR3 sequence (DNA): TGTGCCAGTTCAAGCGGGAGTTCTAATGAGCAGTTCTTC.

This clonotype was observed many times. The chain uses TRBV7-9 and TRBJ1-4, with unresolved D. CDR1 is SEHNR, CDR2 FQNEAQ, per germline (reference sequence). This CDR3 spans 12 amino acids. The V and J ends lost 5 bases and 10 bases respectively, with 11 bases between them. DNA for the CDR3: TGTGCCAGCAGCCCAAGCCGTGGAAAACTGTTTTTT. Its protein is CASSPSRGKLFF.

In DNA form, the CDR3 reads TGCGCCAGCAGCCAAGTACCAGCGTTCGAGCAGTACTTC. It is translated as CASSQVPAFEQYF. The chain has TRBV4-1 and TRBJ2-7; D is uncertain. The CDR3 covers 13 residues. Trimming cost V 1 base and J 6 bases, with 10 bases left between them. Germline V CDR1 and CDR2: MGHRA, YSYEKL.

In its sample, this clonotype was seen many times. V is TRBV12-5 and J is TRBJ2-1; 7 nucleotides align to TRBD2. V was clipped by 2 bases and J by 3 bases; unmatched bases: 4. Looked up from germline, CDR1 is LGHNT and CDR2 is FRNRAP. The CDR3 has 15 amino acids. In DNA form, the CDR3 reads TGTGCTAGTGGTTTGACTAGCGCAAGCTACAATGAGCAGTTCTTC. Protein product: CASGLTSASYNEQFF.